One sample yielded the 29 T cell receptor beta chains listed below, sequenced in a study of tumor and adjacent non-tumor tissue in lung cancer. This sample's RNA came from whole unsorted tissue. More than 3 cm separated this lung sample from the edge of the tumor. TCRbeta libraries were built with three rounds of nested PCR, modified from ARM-PCR. TCRdb called the multiplex PCR reads again in MiXCR, with one record for every CDR3 protein. This sample carries about 44,000 distinct CDR3 sequences, 60% to 70% of them seen once, and the ten largest clones take roughly 20%. The sequenced material came from distant non-tumor lung tissue. The receptors here all came from a middle-aged woman with non-small cell lung cancer.

This clonotype appeared a few times. The junction departs from the called germline gene at one end, perhaps through a read error. The chain recombines TRBV12-3 or TRBV12-4 with TRBJ1-1; 7 bases match TRBD1. CDR3 size: 16 residues. CDR3 sequence (DNA): TGTGCCGGCAGCCCACCTCAGGGGGGCGGTGGGACTGAAGCTTTCTTT. It codes for CAGSPPQGGGGTEAFF.

The V gene is TRBV1, the J gene TRBJ2-2; TRBD2, as called in the table, went unchecked against the DNA. TRBV1 is flagged as a pseudogene. This CDR3 has 16 amino acids. The chain's CDR3 is CNSIQGRLAGTGELFF. Written as DNA, the CDR3 is TGCAACAGCATCCAAGGACGTCTAGCGGGAACCGGGGAGCTGTTTTTT.

This clonotype has only a few counts. Since a much larger clone is just one base distant, this may be a read error. Because it lacks the conserved phenylalanine or tryptophan at the end, this CDR3 is likely a read error. The J gene is TRBJ2-1, the V gene TRBV5-4, with 13 bases matching TRBD2. V gave up 5 bases and J gave up 9 bases; unmatched junction bases: 8. The CDR3 spans 15 residues. Germline loops: CDR1 SGHNT, CDR2 YYREEE (reference sequence). The CDR3 protein is CASSIGLAGVVEQFL. The CDR3 DNA sequence: TGTGCCAGCAGTATCGGACTAGCGGGAGTTGTTGAGCAGTTCTTA.

Turning to this clonotype: Mismatch with germline at one junction end may stem from a read error. The rearrangement links TRBV20-1 to TRBJ1-2, with no clear D. Germline CDR1 and CDR2: DFQATT and SNEGSKA (reference sequence). The CDR3 consists of 10 residues. The CDR3 DNA reads TGCAGTGAGGGAACAAGCGGCTACACTTTC. Amino acids: CSEGTSGYTF.

In the case of this clonotype: Likely a read error: the CDR3 ends without its conserved phenylalanine or tryptophan. The J gene is TRBJ2-5, the V gene TRBV6-5, with 7 bases fitting TRBD1. The germline V gene encodes CDR1 MNHEY and CDR2 SVGAGI. The CDR3 consists of 14 residues. The CDR3 DNA sequence: TGTGCCAGCAGGGTGTTGACAGGGACAGAGGCCCAGTACTTA. Protein sequence: CASRVLTGTEAQYL.

A few counts support this clonotype. With a much larger clone just one base away, this may be a read error. This chain connects TRBV6-6 to TRBJ2-1, with D maybe TRBD2 (6 bases). V lost 11 bases and J 4 bases, leaving 15 bases between the germline ends. Per germline, CDR1 MNHNY and CDR2 SVGAGI (reference sequence). This CDR3 is built from 13 residues. The CDR3 protein is CAGAGTPYNEQFF. The CDR3 DNA reads TGTGCCGGGGCCGGGACTCCATACAATGAGCAGTTCTTC.

As concerns this clonotype: The germline gene is not matched at one end of the junction; a read error may be the cause. The chain has TRBV28 and TRBJ2-5; a possible D gene is TRBD2 (6 bases). The CDR3 is 14 amino acids. The V gene's germline CDR1 is MDHEN and CDR2 SYDVKM. The CDR3, as DNA: TGTGCCAGCGGTTTACTGGGGGGCCAAGAGACCCAGTACTTC. Encoded protein: CASGLLGGQETQYF. Supplemented by reference TRBV28 and TRBJ2-5, the full variable domain reads DVKVTQSSRYLVKRTGEKVFLECVQDMDHENMFWYRQDPGLGLRLIYFSYDVKMKEKGDIPEGYSVSREKKERFSLILESASTNQTSMYLCASGLLGGQETQYFGPGTRLLVL.

In its sample, this clonotype was seen many times. The chain is built from TRBV14 and TRBJ1-1; TRBD1 matches 8 bases. The CDR3 runs 15 residues. V trimming: 2 bases; J trimming: 5 bases; junction bases outside the gene matches: 7. Looked up from germline, CDR1 is SGHDN and CDR2 is FVKESK. This chain's CDR3 is CASSQLGTGGTEAFF. CDR3 coding DNA: TGTGCCAGCAGCCAATTGGGGACAGGTGGGACTGAAGCTTTCTTT.

A note on this clonotype: In this CDR3 the conserved last residue, phenylalanine or tryptophan, is missing, so a read error is likely. This chain connects TRBV11-2 to TRBJ2-7; maybe TRBD1 (6 bases). Germline V gives CDR1 SGHAT, CDR2 FQNNGV. The CDR3 covers 14 residues. This CDR3 is CASSLAAGAYEQYH. The CDR3 nucleotides are TGTGCCAGTAGCTTAGCCGCAGGGGCTTACGAGCAGTACCAC.

Turning to this clonotype: One base away lies a much larger clone, so this may be a sequencing read error. The missing conserved phenylalanine or tryptophan at the end of this CDR3 makes a read error likely. The chain carries TRBV6-2 or TRBV6-3 and TRBJ2-5; 9 bases map to TRBD1. V dropped 4 bases and J dropped 3; count of bases not matched to a gene: 9. There are 16 residues in the CDR3. From germline, CDR1 is MNHEY and CDR2 SVGEGT. CDR3 DNA: TGTGCCAGCAGTTCATACAGGGGGCGCGAGGAAGAGACCCAGTACATC. It translates to CASSSYRGREEETQYI.

This clonotype was detected many times. V and J are TRBV10-2 and TRBJ1-5; TRBD1 matches 8 bases. V lost 10 bases, J lost 4 bases, and 6 bases stayed unmatched. Germline CDR1 WSHSY, CDR2 SAAADI. The CDR3 extends over 13 amino acids. CDR3 sequence (DNA): TGCGCCATCTCGGACAGGGCTAATCAGCCCCAGCATTTT. It translates to CAISDRANQPQHF.

Comments on this clonotype: A much larger clone differs from this one at a single base, so this may be a read error. J is TRBJ2-7 and V is TRBV30; D unclear. Looked up from germline, CDR1 is GTSNPN and CDR2 is SVGIG (reference sequence). This CDR3 has 13 residues. CDR3 loop: CAWSKGLAHDQYF. CDR3 DNA sequence: TGTGCCTGGAGTAAAGGGTTGGCGCACGATCAGTACTTC.

The chain employs TRBV11-3 and TRBJ2-3; D unclear. CDR3 length: 14 amino acids. The germline gives CDR1 SGHNT, CDR2 YENEEA. Trimming shortened V by 7 bases and J by 4 bases, and 15 bases separated the two germline ends. Here the CDR3 reads CASNFSSLSDTQYF. For the CDR3, the DNA is TGTGCCAGCAACTTCTCGAGTCTCTCAGATACGCAGTATTTT.

The chain couples TRBV11-3 to TRBJ2-1; 7 bases line up with TRBD2. This CDR3 is 16 amino acids long. Germline loops: CDR1 SGHNT, CDR2 YENEEA. Losses at the gene ends were 5 bases for V and 8 bases for J; bases not matched to a gene: 15. The CDR3 DNA reads TGTGCCAGCAGCGCCAGCGGGACTGGCGGGAGAGATGAGCAGTTCTTC. The encoded protein is CASSASGTGGRDEQFF.

On this clonotype itself: An end of the junction differs from the germline gene, which may be a read error. V is TRBV4-2 and J is TRBJ1-4; D ambiguous. The length of the CDR3 is 17 residues. CDR1 and CDR2 (germline): LGHNA, YNFKEQ. CDR3 amino acids: CASSQDHSGMANEELFF. CDR3 DNA sequence: TGTGCCAGCAGCCAAGATCATTCGGGGATGGCTAATGAAGAACTGTTTTTT.

The chain has TRBV5-4 and TRBJ2-1; weak D call: TRBD1 (6 bases). The CDR3 is 13 amino acids. The germline V gene encodes CDR1 SGHNT and CDR2 YYREEE (reference sequence). V lost 7 bases and J lost 8, with 16 bases in between. The chain's CDR3 is CASGSGTPDEQFF. The CDR3, as DNA: TGTGCCAGCGGCTCCGGGACACCGGATGAGCAGTTCTTC.

Concerning this clonotype: This could be a read error, since a much larger clone is one nucleotide away. The V and J genes are TRBV20-1 and TRBJ2-1; 8 nucleotides align to TRBD2. The CDR3 is made up of 16 amino acids. Looked up from germline, CDR1 is DFQATT and CDR2 is SNEGSKA (reference sequence). V dropped 1 base and J dropped 6; count of bases not matched to a gene: 11. The CDR3 reads CSARVETSELFNEQFF. CDR3 bases: TGCAGTGCTAGAGTGGAGACTAGCGAGCTATTCAATGAGCAGTTCTTC.

The rearrangement links TRBV28 to TRBJ2-7; TRBD1 matches 7 bases. The CDR3 covers 15 residues. CDR1 is MDHEN, CDR2 SYDVKM, per germline. With 1 base clipped from V and 3 bases from J, the junction kept 6 bases outside the gene matches. CDR3 region: CASSLFRQGDYEQYF. The CDR3 DNA sequence: TGTGCCAGCAGTTTATTCAGACAGGGCGACTACGAGCAGTACTTC.

For this clonotype: This could be a read error, since a much larger clone is one nucleotide away. The chain links TRBV21-1 to TRBJ1-2; TRBD1 was called by the table and not checked on the DNA. TRBV21-1 is termed a pseudogene. The CDR3 consists of 14 residues. As DNA, the CDR3 is TGTACCAGCAGCAACGCCGGGACGGACTATGGCTACACCTTC. Translating it yields CTSSNAGTDYGYTF.

With regard to this clonotype: Since the CDR3 does not end with the conserved phenylalanine or tryptophan, this likely comes from a read error. V usage is TRBV6-5 and J usage is TRBJ1-2, with 9 bases that match TRBD1. Germline V CDR1 and CDR2: MNHEY, SVGAGI. J lost 5 bases, V lost 4 bases, and 11 bases had no gene match. The CDR3 length is 16 residues. CDR3 bases: TGTGCCAGCAGTTCGACTGGGACAGGGCTTGGTTATGGCTACACCCTC. Residues: CASSSTGTGLGYGYTL.

This clonotype is termed large. The J gene is TRBJ2-1, the V gene TRBV11-2; possibly TRBD1 or TRBD2 for D (5 bases each). From germline, CDR1 is SGHAT and CDR2 FQNNGV. V gave up 8 bases and J gave up 5 bases, with 16 bases separating them. The CDR3 extends over 14 amino acids. In DNA form, the CDR3 reads TGTGCCAGCTCCCGAACGGGGACCGACAATGAGCAGTTCTTC. Translating it yields CASSRTGTDNEQFF.

The CDR3 nucleotides are TGTGCCAGCAGTGCCAGGGGGTTAGGCGAACATTACTTC. Translation gives CASSARGLGEHYF. The V gene is TRBV6-5, the J gene TRBJ2-7, with 7 bases aligning to TRBD1. The length of the CDR3 is 13 residues. Losses at the gene ends were 5 bases for V and 13 bases for J; bases not matched to a gene: 14. Germline V lookup: CDR1 MNHEY, CDR2 SVGAGI.

In regard to this clonotype: A much larger clonotype is one base distant, so this may be a read error. This chain joins TRBV11-2 and TRBJ2-5; 7 positions agree with TRBD1. Germline-derived CDR1 and CDR2 are SGHAT and FQNNGV. The CDR3 sequence is 15 residues long. CDR3 region: CASTKSGQAQEAQNF. The CDR3 nucleotides read TGTGCCAGCACCAAATCCGGACAGGCACAAGAGGCCCAGAACTTC.

A note on this clonotype: Its ends do not fully match the called genes, so a read error is possible. The genes are TRBV29-1 and TRBJ2-7, with D possibly being TRBD2 (5 bases). The CDR3 runs 12 residues. CDR1 is SQVTM and CDR2 is ANQGSEA in the germline V gene. CDR3 sequence: CSVLTHGREQYF. CDR3 DNA: TGTAGCGTGTTGACACATGGCCGCGAGCAGTACTTC.

The sample holds a few counts of this clonotype. This sequence joins TRBV20-1 and TRBJ2-1, with 10 bases identical to TRBD2. This CDR3 contains 15 residues. V lost 5 bases and J lost 2; bases outside the gene matches: 6. Germline values: CDR1 DFQATT, CDR2 SNEGSKA (reference sequence). CDR3 loop: CSAFPGTSAYNEQFF. Written as DNA, the CDR3 is TGCAGTGCTTTCCCCGGGACTAGCGCCTACAATGAGCAGTTCTTC.

This clonotype has ten or more counts. V usage is TRBV28 and J usage is TRBJ2-1; TRBD2 aligns across 10 bases. This CDR3 has 13 residues. The V segment lost 4 bases and the J segment 12 bases; nucleotides outside the gene matches: 6. Per the germline V gene, CDR1 is MDHEN and CDR2 is SYDVKM. CDR3 residues: CASSSLLAGGQFF. The CDR3 DNA is TGTGCCAGCAGTTCCCTCTTAGCGGGGGGGCAGTTCTTC.

Of note for this clonotype: One end of the junction does not line up with germline, which may come from a read error. CDR3 DNA: TGTGCCACCAGCGGACGACTTACGGCCGGGGAGATGTTTTTT. This gives the protein CATSGRLTAGEMFF. The chain is built from TRBV11-2 and TRBJ2-2; a weak D match, TRBD2 (5 bases). Looked up from germline, CDR1 is SGHAT and CDR2 is FQNNGV. The CDR3 consists of 14 residues.

This clonotype showed up many times. The CDR3: CASKSGGPPSEQYF. CDR3 DNA: TGTGCCAGCAAGTCGGGGGGACCCCCGAGCGAGCAGTACTTC. V and J are TRBV13 and TRBJ2-7; 7 positions agree with TRBD2. Unmatched junction bases numbered 12, after V lost 7 bases and J lost 6 bases. Per germline, CDR1 PRHDT and CDR2 FYEKMQ (reference sequence). The CDR3 is made up of 14 amino acids.

This clonotype appeared a few times. The junction shows a germline mismatch at one end, possibly a read error. The genes are TRBV7-8 and TRBJ1-5; D call uncertain. Germline V gene lookup returns CDR1 SGHVS and CDR2 FQNEAQ. The CDR3 contains 16 residues. CDR3 sequence reads: CASNLGRAISNQPQHF. CDR3 sequence (DNA): TGTGCCAGCAACTTAGGACGGGCCATTAGCAATCAGCCCCAGCATTTT.